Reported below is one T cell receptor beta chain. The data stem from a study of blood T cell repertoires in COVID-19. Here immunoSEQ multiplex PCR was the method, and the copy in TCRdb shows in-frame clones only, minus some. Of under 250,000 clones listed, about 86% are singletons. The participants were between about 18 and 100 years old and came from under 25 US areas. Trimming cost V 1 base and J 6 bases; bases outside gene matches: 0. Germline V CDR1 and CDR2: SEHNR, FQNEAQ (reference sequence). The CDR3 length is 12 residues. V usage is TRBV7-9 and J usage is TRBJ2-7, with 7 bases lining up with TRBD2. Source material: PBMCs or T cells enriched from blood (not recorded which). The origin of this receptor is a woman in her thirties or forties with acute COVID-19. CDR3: CASSLGLAEQYF. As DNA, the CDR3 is TGTGCCAGCAGCTTAGGACTAGCCGAGCAGTACTTC.